This record looks at one TCR beta chain sequence and its context. The source of the sample is a study of T-cell memory formation after mild COVID-19. TCRdb analysed the 5' RACE reads with MiXCR anew, one entry per CDR3 protein. The table shows under 600,000 distinct CDR3 sequences, with 20% to 25% occurring only once. The source of this sequence is an adult woman who had mild COVID-19 (a few samples of this study predate the infection). Cell type and time point are not known. Sequenced input: PBMCs or a T cell subset sorted from them (not recorded which).

CDR3 region: CASSYSMGVANEKLFF. As DNA, the CDR3 is TGTGCCAGCAGTTACTCTATGGGGGTAGCTAATGAAAAACTGTTTTTT. This chain uses TRBV6-5 with TRBJ1-4; possibly TRBD1 for D (5 bases). V dropped 0 bases and J dropped 3 bases, with 11 bases sitting between them. Germline CDR1 and CDR2: MNHEY and SVGAGI. CDR3 length equals 16 residues.